Sequencing of this T cell receptor beta chain was carried out in a study of T cell repertoires in cytomegalovirus infection. Study-wide background: CMV infection plus the matching HLA type was flagged by public TCR beta signatures.

The CDR3 has 14 residues. Trimming cost V 1 base and J 5 bases; bases outside gene matches: 5. CDR1 DFQATT and CDR2 SNEGSKA come from the germline V gene (reference sequence). General observations from the study: Ex vivo responses were dominated by HLA-C-restricted CMV-specific TCR beta clonotypes. Accumulated public TCR beta family frequency recognized individuals carrying CMV together with the relevant HLA.

This clonotype occurred a few times. Its antigen is not identified. One entry per CDR3 protein results from TCRdb running MiXCR on the reads. The sample lists over 200,000 distinct CDR3 sequences, about 13% occurring once. V gene TRBV20-1 combines with J gene TRBJ2-5; 9 bases are a match to TRBD1. This TCR was recovered from a human donor in good health (CMV status not recorded). Some clones in this sample may be carry-over from other donors' samples. Material for sequencing was PBMCs. Here the CDR3 DNA reads TGCAGTGCTAGAGGGACAGGGGCAGGGGAGACCCAGTACTTC. It encodes CSARGTGAGETQYF.